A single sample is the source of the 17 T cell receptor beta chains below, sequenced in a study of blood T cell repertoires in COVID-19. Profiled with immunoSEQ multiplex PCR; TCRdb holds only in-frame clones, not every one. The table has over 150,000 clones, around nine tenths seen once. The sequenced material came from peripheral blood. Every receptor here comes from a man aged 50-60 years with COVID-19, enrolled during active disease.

CDR3 DNA: TGTGCCAGCAGCTTAGTCACGGAGCAAAACATTCAGTACTTC. Its translation is CASSLVTEQNIQYF. The rearrangement joins TRBV11-3 to TRBJ2-4; D gene unclear. The V end was cut by 1 base, the J end by 5 bases, with 9 bases between. From germline, CDR1 is SGHNT and CDR2 YENEEA. This CDR3 has 14 residues. Variable domain in full (rest from reference TRBV11-3 and TRBJ2-4): EAGVVQSPRYKIIEKKQPVAFWCNPISGHNTLYWYLQNLGQGPELLIRYENEEAVDDSQLPKDRFSAERLKGVDSTLKIQPAELGDSAVYLCASSLVTEQNIQYFGAGTRLSVL.

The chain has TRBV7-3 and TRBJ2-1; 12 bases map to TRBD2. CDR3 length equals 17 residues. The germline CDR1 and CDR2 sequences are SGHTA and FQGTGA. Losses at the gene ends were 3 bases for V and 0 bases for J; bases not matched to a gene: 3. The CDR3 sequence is CASSFGLAGSSYNEQFF. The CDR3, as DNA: TGTGCCAGCAGCTTTGGACTAGCGGGAAGCTCCTACAATGAGCAGTTCTTC.

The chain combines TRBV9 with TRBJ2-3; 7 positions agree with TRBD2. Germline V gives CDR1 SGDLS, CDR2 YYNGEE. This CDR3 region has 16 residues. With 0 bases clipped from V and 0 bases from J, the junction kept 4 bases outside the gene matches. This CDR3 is CASSVGSSGSTDTQYF. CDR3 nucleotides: TGTGCCAGCAGCGTAGGGTCTAGCGGTAGCACAGATACGCAGTATTTT.

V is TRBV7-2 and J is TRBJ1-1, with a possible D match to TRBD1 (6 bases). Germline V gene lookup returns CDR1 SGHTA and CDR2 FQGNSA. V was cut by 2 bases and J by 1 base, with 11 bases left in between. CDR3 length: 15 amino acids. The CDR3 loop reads CASSLYGGANTEAFF. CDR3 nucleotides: TGTGCCAGCAGCTTATATGGGGGGGCGAACACTGAAGCTTTCTTT.

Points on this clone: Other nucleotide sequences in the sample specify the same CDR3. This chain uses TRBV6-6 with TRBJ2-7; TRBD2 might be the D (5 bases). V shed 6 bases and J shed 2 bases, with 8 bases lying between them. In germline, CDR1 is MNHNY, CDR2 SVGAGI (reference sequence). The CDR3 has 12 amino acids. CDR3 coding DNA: TGTGCCAGCAGCCCCGGGGCCTACGAGCAGTACTTC. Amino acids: CASSPGAYEQYF.

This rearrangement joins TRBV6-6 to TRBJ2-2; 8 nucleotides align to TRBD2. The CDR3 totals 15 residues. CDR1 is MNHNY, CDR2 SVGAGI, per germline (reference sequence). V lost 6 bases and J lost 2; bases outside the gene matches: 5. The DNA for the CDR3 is TGTGCCAGCAGAATAACTAGCGGTAACACCGGGGAGCTGTTTTTT. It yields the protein CASRITSGNTGELFF.

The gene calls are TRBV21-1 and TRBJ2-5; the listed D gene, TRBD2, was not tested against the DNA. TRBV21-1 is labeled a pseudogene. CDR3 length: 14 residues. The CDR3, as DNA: TGTGCCAGCGGGGGGACTTTTGACCAAGAGACCCAGTACTTC. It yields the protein CASGGTFDQETQYF.

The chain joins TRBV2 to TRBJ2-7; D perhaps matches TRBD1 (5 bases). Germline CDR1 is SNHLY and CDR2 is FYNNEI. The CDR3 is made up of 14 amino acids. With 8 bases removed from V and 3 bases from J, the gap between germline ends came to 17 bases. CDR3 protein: CASGLGGADYEQYF. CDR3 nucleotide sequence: TGTGCCAGCGGCCTGGGTGGGGCGGACTACGAGCAGTACTTC.

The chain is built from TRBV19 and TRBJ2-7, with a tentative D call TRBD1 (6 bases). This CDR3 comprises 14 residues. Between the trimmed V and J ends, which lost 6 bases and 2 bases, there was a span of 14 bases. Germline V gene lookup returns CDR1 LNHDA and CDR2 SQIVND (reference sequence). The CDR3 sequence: CASRTQQGPYEQYF. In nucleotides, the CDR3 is TGTGCCAGTAGAACGCAACAGGGACCCTACGAGCAGTACTTC. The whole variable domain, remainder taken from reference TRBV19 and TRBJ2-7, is DGGITQSPKYLFRKEGQNVTLSCEQNLNHDAMYWYRQDPGQGLRLIYYSQIVNDFQKGDIAEGYSVSREKKESFPLTVTSAQKNPTAFYLCASRTQQGPYEQYFGPGTRLTVT.

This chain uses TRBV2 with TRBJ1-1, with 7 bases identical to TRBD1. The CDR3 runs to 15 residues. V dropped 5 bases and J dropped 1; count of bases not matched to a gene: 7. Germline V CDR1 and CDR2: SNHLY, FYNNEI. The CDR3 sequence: CASSSDRARNTEAFF. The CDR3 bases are TGTGCCAGCAGTTCCGACAGGGCCAGGAACACTGAAGCTTTCTTT.

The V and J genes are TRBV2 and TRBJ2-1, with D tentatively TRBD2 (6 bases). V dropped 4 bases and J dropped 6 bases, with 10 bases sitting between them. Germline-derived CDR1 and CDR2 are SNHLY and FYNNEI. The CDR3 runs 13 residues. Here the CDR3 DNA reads TGTGCCAGCAGTGTGGGGGGAATCAATGAGCAGTTCTTC. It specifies CASSVGGINEQFF.

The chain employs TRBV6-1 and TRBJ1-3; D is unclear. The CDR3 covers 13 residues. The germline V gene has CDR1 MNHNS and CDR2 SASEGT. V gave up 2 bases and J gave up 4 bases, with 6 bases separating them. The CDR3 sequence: CASSETTGNTIYF. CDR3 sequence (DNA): TGTGCCAGCAGTGAAACCACAGGAAACACCATATATTTT.

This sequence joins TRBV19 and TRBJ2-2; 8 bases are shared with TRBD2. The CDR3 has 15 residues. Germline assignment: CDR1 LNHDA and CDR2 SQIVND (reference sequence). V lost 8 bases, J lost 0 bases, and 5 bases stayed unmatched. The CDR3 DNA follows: TGTGCCAGTCTCGGGGGGGATTCGAACACCGGGGAGCTGTTTTTT. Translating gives CASLGGDSNTGELFF.

The CDR3 spells CASSRSVGTNEKLFF. The CDR3 DNA sequence: TGTGCCAGCAGCCGGAGCGTCGGGACTAATGAAAAACTGTTTTTT. V and J are TRBV7-2 and TRBJ1-4; no firm D call. V was clipped by 5 bases and J by 2 bases, with 12 bases between them. The CDR3 contains 15 residues. Germline CDR1 and CDR2: SGHTA and FQGNSA.

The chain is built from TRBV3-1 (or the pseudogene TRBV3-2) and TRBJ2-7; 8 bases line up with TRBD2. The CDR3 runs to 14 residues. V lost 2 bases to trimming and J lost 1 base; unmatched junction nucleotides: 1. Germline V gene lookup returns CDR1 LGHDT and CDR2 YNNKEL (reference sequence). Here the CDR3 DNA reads TGTGCCAGCAGCCAACTAGCGGGTTCCTACGAGCAGTACTTC. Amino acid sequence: CASSQLAGSYEQYF.

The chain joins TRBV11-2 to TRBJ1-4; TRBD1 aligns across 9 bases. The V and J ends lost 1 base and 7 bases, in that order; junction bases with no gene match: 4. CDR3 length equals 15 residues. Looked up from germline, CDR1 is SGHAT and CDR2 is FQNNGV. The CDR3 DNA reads TGTGCCAGCAGCTTAGGGGGACAGGGTCCTGAAAAACTGTTTTTT. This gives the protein CASSLGGQGPEKLFF.

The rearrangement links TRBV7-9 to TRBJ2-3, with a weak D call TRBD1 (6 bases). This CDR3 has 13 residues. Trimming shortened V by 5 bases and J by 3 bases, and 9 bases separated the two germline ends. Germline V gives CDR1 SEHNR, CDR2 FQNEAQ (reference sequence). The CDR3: CASSPQGTDTQYF. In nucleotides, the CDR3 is TGTGCCAGCAGCCCCCAGGGGACAGATACGCAGTATTTT.